This T cell receptor (beta chain) was sequenced in a study of cytomegalovirus exposure and HLA in healthy donors. Germline V gene lookup returns CDR1 KGHSH and CDR2 LQKENI. This CDR3 is built from 15 residues. The ends were cut back, 0 bases at V and 0 bases at J, with 9 bases in the middle. Notes on this clone: The antigen is undetermined.

Use of 60 Vbeta and 13 Jbeta primers characterized the PCR. The repertoire was sequenced with immunoSEQ multiplex PCR; TCRdb's copy has only in-frame clones and lacks some. The sample includes about 120,000 clones, about 70% of them seen just once. Regarding the study as a whole: It was reported that the classifier diagnosed cytomegalovirus status with high specificity and sensitivity in both the original and validation cohorts. In vitro confirmation showed a few CMV-associated chains to be CMV antigen specific. Overall, about 160 TCR beta chains were annotated as cytomegalovirus-associated.

V is TRBV18 and J is TRBJ2-7; TRBD2 is a possible D gene (6 bases). Sequencing was performed on PBMCs. The receptor's source is a woman aged 35 to 49 in good health and CMV-seronegative. CDR3: CASSPPYSGSYEQYF. DNA of the CDR3: TGTGCCAGCTCACCACCTTATAGCGGCTCCTACGAGCAGTACTTC.